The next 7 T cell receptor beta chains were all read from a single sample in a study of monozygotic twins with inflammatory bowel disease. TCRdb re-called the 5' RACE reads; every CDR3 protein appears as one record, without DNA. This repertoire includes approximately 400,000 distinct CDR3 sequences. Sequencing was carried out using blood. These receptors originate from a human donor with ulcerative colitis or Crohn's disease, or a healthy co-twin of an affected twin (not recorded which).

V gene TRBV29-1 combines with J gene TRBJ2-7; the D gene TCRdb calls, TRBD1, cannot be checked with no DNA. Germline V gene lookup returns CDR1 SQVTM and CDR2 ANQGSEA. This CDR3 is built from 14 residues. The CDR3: CSVEIGTGTDEQYF.

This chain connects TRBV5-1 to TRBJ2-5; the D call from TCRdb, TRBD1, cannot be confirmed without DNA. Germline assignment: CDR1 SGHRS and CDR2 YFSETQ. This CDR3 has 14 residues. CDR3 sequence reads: CASRVGQGRVTQYF.

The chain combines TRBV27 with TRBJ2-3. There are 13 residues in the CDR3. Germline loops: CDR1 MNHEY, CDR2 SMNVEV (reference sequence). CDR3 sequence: CASSLKRTDTQYF.

CDR3 sequence reads: CASTEPGLLYEQFF. The J gene is TRBJ2-1, the V gene TRBV12-3 or TRBV12-4; the TCRdb call, TRBD2, lacks DNA for checking. CDR3 length equals 14 residues.

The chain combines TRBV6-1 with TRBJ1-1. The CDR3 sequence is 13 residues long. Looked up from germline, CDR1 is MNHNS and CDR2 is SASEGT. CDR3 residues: CASSETQNTEAFF.

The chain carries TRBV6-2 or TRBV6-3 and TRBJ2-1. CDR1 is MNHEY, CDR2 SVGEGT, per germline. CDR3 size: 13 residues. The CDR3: CASSSLRYNEQFF.

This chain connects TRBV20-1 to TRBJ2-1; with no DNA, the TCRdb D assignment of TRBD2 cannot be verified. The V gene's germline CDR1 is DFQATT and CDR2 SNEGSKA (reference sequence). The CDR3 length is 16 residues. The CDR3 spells CSAKMRTSGSGNEQFF.